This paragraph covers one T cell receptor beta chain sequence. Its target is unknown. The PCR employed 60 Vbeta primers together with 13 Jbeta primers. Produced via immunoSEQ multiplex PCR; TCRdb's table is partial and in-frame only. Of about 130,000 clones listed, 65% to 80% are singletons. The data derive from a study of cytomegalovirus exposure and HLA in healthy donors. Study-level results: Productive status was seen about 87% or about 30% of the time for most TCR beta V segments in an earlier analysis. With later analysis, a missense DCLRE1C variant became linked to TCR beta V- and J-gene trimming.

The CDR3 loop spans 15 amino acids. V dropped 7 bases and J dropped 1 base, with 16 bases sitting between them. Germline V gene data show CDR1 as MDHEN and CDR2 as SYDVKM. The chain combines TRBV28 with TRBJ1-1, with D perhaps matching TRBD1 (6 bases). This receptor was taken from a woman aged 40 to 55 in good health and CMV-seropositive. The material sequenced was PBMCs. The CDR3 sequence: CASTGWGLRNTEAFF. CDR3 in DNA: TGTGCCAGCACTGGTTGGGGGCTAAGGAACACTGAAGCTTTCTTT.